One sample yielded the 23 T cell receptor beta chains listed below, sequenced in a study of T cells after yellow fever vaccination. TCRdb re-analysed the 5' RACE reads in MiXCR, keeping a single row per CDR3 protein. Found here are about 360,000 distinct CDR3 sequences, 6.2% of them singletons; the top ten hold about 15%. The specimen comprised PBMCs, sampled 5 days after the yellow fever booster vaccination. The receptor source for this set is a man aged 25-45 years who received the YFV17D yellow fever vaccine.

V gene TRBV20-1 combines with J gene TRBJ2-7; 9 bases match TRBD2. The CDR3 spans 14 residues. The germline CDR1 and CDR2 sequences are DFQATT and SNEGSKA (reference sequence). Trimming at V came to 6 bases and at J to 7 bases, leaving 13 bases not matched to a gene. The CDR3: CSANSGSRRSEQYF. In DNA form, the CDR3 reads TGCAGTGCGAATAGCGGGAGCCGTCGGAGTGAGCAGTACTTC.

This clonotype appeared a few times. This chain connects TRBV6-1 to TRBJ2-5, with 10 positions matching TRBD2. With 2 bases clipped from V and 2 bases from J, the junction kept 8 bases outside the gene matches. The CDR3 runs to 17 residues. Germline V gene lookup returns CDR1 MNHNS and CDR2 SASEGT. This CDR3 is CASSELVAGGPQETQYF. CDR3 DNA: TGTGCCAGCAGTGAACTGGTAGCGGGAGGTCCGCAAGAGACCCAGTACTTC.

In this sample, this clonotype turned up a few times. The chain couples TRBV15 to TRBJ2-1; the D is unclear. CDR3 length: 13 residues. Trimming removed 4 bases at V and 4 bases at J, with 8 bases between. Germline assignment: CDR1 LNHNV and CDR2 YYDKDF (reference sequence). CDR3 sequence: CATSTRRYNEQFF. The CDR3 DNA is TGTGCCACCAGCACCCGACGATACAATGAGCAGTTCTTC.

This clonotype was counted at least ten times. The CDR3 DNA reads as TGCAGCGTGGGGCCCGAGGGGAACTATGGCTACACCTTC. It specifies CSVGPEGNYGYTF. V gene TRBV29-1 combines with J gene TRBJ1-2, with D possibly TRBD1 on 5 matching bases. The CDR3 length is 13 residues. Trimming shortened V by 6 bases and J by 2 bases, and 13 bases separated the two germline ends. CDR1 is SQVTM, CDR2 ANQGSEA, per germline.

The chain links TRBV5-1 to TRBJ2-7; tentatively, D is TRBD2 (6 bases). The CDR3 is 16 residues long. Per germline, CDR1 SGHRS and CDR2 YFSETQ. Trimming took 0 bases from V and 3 from J, leaving 16 bases between them. For the CDR3, the DNA is TGCGCCAGCAGCTTGGAACTAGTTGGAGGGGACTACGAGCAGTACTTC. This translates into CASSLELVGGDYEQYF.

This clonotype was seen more than once but under ten times. The junction does not match germline at one end; this may be a read error. The chain joins TRBV20-1 to TRBJ2-7, with a tentative D call TRBD2 (5 bases). Germline-derived CDR1 and CDR2 are DFQATT and SNEGSKA (reference sequence). The CDR3 sequence is 14 residues long. The CDR3 nucleotides are TGCAGTGCTACCAGCGGCGCTCTCTCCCACGAGCAGTACTTC. Protein: CSATSGALSHEQYF.

This clonotype has only a few counts. J is TRBJ1-4 and V is TRBV4-3, with unresolved D. V shed 3 bases and J shed 4 bases, with 12 bases lying between them. Looked up from germline, CDR1 is LGHNA and CDR2 is YSLEER. The CDR3 consists of 15 residues. CDR3 residues: CASSQPELGNEKLFF. The CDR3 DNA sequence: TGCGCCAGCAGCCAGCCTGAGTTGGGTAATGAAAAACTGTTTTTT.

This clonotype has more than one count but fewer than ten. The chain combines TRBV7-2 with TRBJ2-3, with 7 nucleotides matching TRBD1. This CDR3 spans 17 amino acids. Unmatched junction bases numbered 15, after V lost 5 bases and J lost 4 bases. CDR1 is SGHTA and CDR2 is FQGNSA in the germline V gene. The CDR3 region is CASSDTGTAVGADTQYF. The CDR3 nucleotides read TGTGCCAGCAGCGACACCGGGACAGCTGTAGGCGCAGATACGCAGTATTTT. The variable domain in full, with the rest retrieved from reference TRBV7-2 and TRBJ2-3, is GAGVSQSPSNKVTEKGKDVELRCDPISGHTALYWYRQSLGQGLEFLIYFQGNSAPDKSGLPSDRFSAERTGGSVSTLTIQRTQQEDSAVYLCASSDTGTAVGADTQYFGPGTRLTVL.

Many counts were recorded for this clonotype. The CDR3 loop reads CSVDPSGKVNEQFF. The CDR3 bases are TGCAGCGTTGACCCTAGCGGGAAGGTGAATGAGCAGTTCTTC. The V call is TRBV29-1, the J call TRBJ2-1, with TRBD2 matching 9 bases. The CDR3 is made up of 14 amino acids. Unmatched junction bases numbered 7, after V lost 3 bases and J lost 7 bases. Germline V gene lookup returns CDR1 SQVTM and CDR2 ANQGSEA.

This clonotype was seen at least ten times. The J gene is TRBJ2-3, the V gene TRBV5-6; D not resolved. The V end lost 0 bases, the J end lost 4 bases, and 6 bases lay between the germline ends. The germline CDR1 and CDR2 sequences are SGHDT and YYEEEE. The CDR3 sequence is 13 residues long. The CDR3 sequence is CASSLAAADTQYF. The CDR3 DNA is TGTGCCAGCAGCTTGGCAGCCGCAGATACGCAGTATTTT.

This clonotype was counted only a few times. The gene calls are TRBV27 and TRBJ2-5; D unclear. The CDR3 runs 9 residues. The germline V and J ends were trimmed by 8 bases and 2 bases, with 0 bases remaining between them. Germline CDR1 MNHEY, CDR2 SMNVEV (reference sequence). The CDR3 protein is CASQETQYF. CDR3 DNA: TGTGCCAGCCAAGAGACCCAGTACTTC.

Of note for this clonotype: This may be a read error: a much more frequent sequence differs by one nucleotide. V usage is TRBV5-6 and J usage is TRBJ2-2; TRBD2 matches at 8 bases. Germline V lookup: CDR1 SGHDT, CDR2 YYEEEE. There are 15 residues in the CDR3. The CDR3 here is CASSWTGTSTGEQFF. The DNA of the CDR3 is TGTGCCAGCAGCTGGACCGGGACTAGTACCGGGGAGCAGTTTTTT.

This clonotype was found many times. The chain joins TRBV10-2 to TRBJ2-7, with 9 bases that match TRBD1. CDR1 and CDR2 (germline): WSHSY, SAAADI. Germline trimming cut 6 bases from V and 3 bases from J; bases unmatched to any gene: 6. CDR3 length equals 14 residues. The CDR3 DNA is TGCGCCAGCAGAGCGGGACAGGGAATCTACGAGCAGTACTTC. This gives the protein CASRAGQGIYEQYF.

This clonotype was recorded at least ten times. V usage is TRBV15 and J usage is TRBJ2-2, with TRBD1 matching over 10 bases. V dropped 4 bases and J dropped 7; count of bases not matched to a gene: 9. The germline V gene encodes CDR1 LNHNV and CDR2 YYDKDF (reference sequence). This CDR3 is built from 16 residues. For the CDR3, the DNA is TGTGCCACCAGCACTAACCGGGACAGGGGTGTCGGGGAGCTGTTTTTT. Its translation is CATSTNRDRGVGELFF. Looking up the rest from reference TRBV15 and TRBJ2-2 gives the full variable domain: DAMVIQNPRYQVTQFGKPVTLSCSQTLNHNVMYWYQQKSSQAPKLLFHYYDKDFNNEADTPDNFQSRRPNTSFCFLDIRSPGLGDTAMYLCATSTNRDRGVGELFFGEGSRLTVL.

This clonotype was detected a few times. J is TRBJ2-5 and V is TRBV20-1, with D possibly TRBD2 on 7 matching bases. This CDR3 has 14 residues. The V and J ends lost 3 bases and 4 bases respectively, with 15 bases between them. Germline CDR1 and CDR2: DFQATT and SNEGSKA (reference sequence). The DNA for the CDR3 is TGCAGTGCTAGCGAGGGGGGGAACAGAGAGACCCAGTACTTC. As protein: CSASEGGNRETQYF.

This clonotype was seen a handful of times. The chain employs TRBV20-1 and TRBJ1-5; D is perhaps TRBD1 (6 bases). From germline, CDR1 is DFQATT and CDR2 SNEGSKA (reference sequence). V was cut by 3 bases and J by 0 bases, with 15 bases left in between. The CDR3 sequence is 16 residues long. CDR3 protein: CSARVGARGSNQPQHF. DNA for the CDR3: TGCAGTGCTAGGGTGGGGGCCAGGGGTAGCAATCAGCCCCAGCATTTT.

Notes on this clonotype: A read error may be the cause here, since a much bigger clone is one base away. This chain links TRBV7-6 with TRBJ2-1; the D gene is possibly TRBD1 (5 bases). This CDR3 comprises 13 residues. Germline CDR1 reads SGHVS; CDR2 reads FNYEAQ. In nucleotides, the CDR3 is TGTACCAGCAGCTTGCCAGGGTTTTATGAGCAGTTCTTC. This translates into CTSSLPGFYEQFF. Drawing the rest from reference TRBV7-6 and TRBJ2-1, the complete variable domain is GAGVSQSPRYKVTKRGQDVALRCDPISGHVSLYWYRQALGQGPEFLTYFNYEAQQDKSGLPNDRFSAERPEGSISTLTIQRTEQRDSAMYRCTSSLPGFYEQFFGPGTRLTVL.

The J gene is TRBJ2-7, the V gene TRBV20-1; no definite D call. Germline V gene sequence: CDR1 DFQATT, CDR2 SNEGSKA (reference sequence). V lost 3 bases and J 6 bases, leaving 15 bases between the germline ends. The length of the CDR3 is 13 residues. CDR3 sequence reads: CSASGSGGPEQYF. In DNA form, the CDR3 reads TGCAGTGCTAGCGGGTCCGGCGGACCCGAGCAGTACTTC.

This chain joins TRBV7-6 and TRBJ2-7, with 8 bases identical to TRBD2. CDR3 size: 17 residues. Germline V lookup: CDR1 SGHVS, CDR2 FNYEAQ. The trim removed 3 bases at V and 1 base at J, leaving 11 bases unmatched. The CDR3 protein is CASSFASFERESYEQYF. DNA for the CDR3: TGTGCCAGCAGCTTTGCGTCCTTCGAGCGGGAGTCCTACGAGCAGTACTTC.

V gene TRBV7-8 combines with J gene TRBJ2-7; 8 nucleotides match TRBD1. Germline loops: CDR1 SGHVS, CDR2 FQNEAQ. After removal of 1 base from V and 0 bases from J, the junction contained 14 bases not matched to a gene. The CDR3 loop spans 19 amino acids. The CDR3 DNA follows: TGTGCCAGCAGCTTAGAGTTGGGTGGTACGGGACAGGACTCCTACGAGCAGTACTTC. Translating gives CASSLELGGTGQDSYEQYF. The entire variable domain, with the rest obtained from reference TRBV7-8 and TRBJ2-7, is as follows: GAGVSQSPRYKVAKRGQDVALRCDPISGHVSLFWYQQALGQGPEFLTYFQNEAQLDKSGLPSDRFFAERPEGSVSTLKIQRTQQEDSAVYLCASSLELGGTGQDSYEQYFGPGTRLTVT.

This chain joins TRBV6-1 and TRBJ2-1; D is unclear. This CDR3 comprises 11 residues. V was shortened by 9 bases and J by 9 bases, with 12 bases between the two germline ends. From germline, CDR1 is MNHNS and CDR2 SASEGT. CDR3: CASCEVGEQFF. As DNA, the CDR3 is TGTGCCAGTTGCGAGGTCGGTGAGCAGTTCTTC.

This clonotype was seen a few times. V and J are TRBV4-3 and TRBJ2-2; 8 bases align to TRBD2. J was trimmed by 3 bases and V by 3 bases; bases with no gene match: 6. Germline lookup yields CDR1 LGHNA and CDR2 YSLEER. This CDR3 is built from 16 residues. Here the CDR3 reads CASSHISTSDTGELFF. CDR3 coding DNA: TGCGCCAGCAGCCACATATCGACTAGCGACACCGGGGAGCTGTTTTTT.

The chain is built from TRBV4-3 and TRBJ2-7, with a possible D match to TRBD1 (5 bases). The CDR3 runs 14 residues. Germline V gives CDR1 LGHNA, CDR2 YSLEER. Trimming removed 0 bases from V and 2 bases from J, with 8 bases in between. The CDR3 DNA reads TGCGCCAGCAGCCAAGATAGGGGAACCTACGAGCAGTACTTC. This encodes CASSQDRGTYEQYF.